The entry below describes one T cell receptor beta chain. Its antigen is still unknown. PCR amplification relied on 60 Vbeta primers (plus 13 Jbeta primers). In the source study's methods: Unique TCR beta chains totaled roughly 80 million in a later count, with approximately 11 million of them shared. TCRdb's copy holds only in-frame clones and misses some; the assay was immunoSEQ multiplex PCR. V and J calls and clone size are given by that table; D and trimming were obtained from the DNA. This sample carries about 140,000 clones, around 72% of them seen once, and the ten largest clones take less than 4.5%. The data stem from a study of cytomegalovirus exposure and HLA in healthy donors. The study, taken as a whole, reports: Most sequenced TCRs were rare (though some public TCRs occurred in many donors). The classifier reportedly diagnosed cytomegalovirus status with high sensitivity and specificity. Most likely, a cluster of highly shared sequence variants arose as a sequencing artifact.

The CDR3 length is 15 residues. The V gene's germline CDR1 is SNHLY and CDR2 FYNNEI. Trimming removed 1 base at V and 3 bases at J, with 12 bases between. This receptor was identified in a man aged 45-60 years in good health and CMV-seropositive. The chain combines TRBV2 with TRBJ1-1; D may be TRBD1 (5 bases). The sample taken for sequencing was PBMCs. CDR3 sequence reads: CASSEVRTTYTEAFF. The CDR3 DNA reads TGTGCCAGCAGTGAAGTAAGGACAACCTACACTGAAGCTTTCTTT.